This T cell receptor beta chain appears in the sequencing data of a study of blood T cell repertoires in COVID-19. The CDR3 is made up of 13 amino acids. V lost 3 bases to trimming and J lost 4 bases, with 7 bases between them. CDR1 is SGHAT, CDR2 FQNNGV, per germline. Original handling: Reference gene primer amplification yielded estimated nucleated cell counts. The data were produced by immunoSEQ multiplex PCR, yet TCRdb's version contains in-frame clones alone and is incomplete. The V and J calls and clone size come from that table; D and trimming were worked out from the DNA. Among about 110,000 clones listed, around 80% were seen once.

Specimen: peripheral blood. The clonotype was recovered from a man in his 70s with acute or convalescent COVID-19. V is TRBV11-2 and J is TRBJ1-5; D gene uncertain. The CDR3 spells CASSFFNNQPQHF. The CDR3 region has the DNA TGTGCCAGCAGCTTTTTTAATAATCAGCCCCAGCATTTT.